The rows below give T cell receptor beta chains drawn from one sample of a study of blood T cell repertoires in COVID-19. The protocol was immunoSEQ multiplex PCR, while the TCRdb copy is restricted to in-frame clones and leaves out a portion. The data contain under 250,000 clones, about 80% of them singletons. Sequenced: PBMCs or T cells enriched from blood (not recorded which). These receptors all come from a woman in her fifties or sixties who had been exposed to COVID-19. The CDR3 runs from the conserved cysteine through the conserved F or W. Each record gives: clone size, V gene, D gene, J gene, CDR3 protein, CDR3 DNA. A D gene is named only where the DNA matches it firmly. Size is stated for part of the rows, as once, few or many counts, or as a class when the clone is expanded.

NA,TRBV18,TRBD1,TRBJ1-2,CASSPLIRQGRNYGYTF,TGTGCCAGCTCACCACTAATCCGACAGGGGCGAAACTATGGCTACACCTTC
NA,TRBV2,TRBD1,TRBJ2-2,CASMIQGSANTGELFF,TGTGCCAGCATGATACAGGGGTCAGCGAACACCGGGGAGCTGTTTTTT
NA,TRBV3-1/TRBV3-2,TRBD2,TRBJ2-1,CASSQVGTSGGDEQFF,TGTGCCAGCAGCCAAGTCGGGACTAGCGGGGGGGATGAGCAGTTCTTC
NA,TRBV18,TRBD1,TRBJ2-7,CASSLNQGAFYEQYF,TGTGCCAGCTCACTCAATCAGGGGGCTTTCTACGAGCAGTACTTC
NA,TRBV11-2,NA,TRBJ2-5,CASSSSRTEETQYF,TGTGCCAGCAGCTCCTCCAGGACTGAAGAGACCCAGTACTTC
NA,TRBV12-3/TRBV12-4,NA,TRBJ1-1,CASSLGASNRAFF,TGTGCCAGCAGTTTGGGGGCCTCCAATCGGGCTTTCTTT
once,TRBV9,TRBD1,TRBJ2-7,CASSVRTGEEDEQYF,TGTGCCAGCAGCGTTCGGACAGGGGAGGAGGACGAGCAGTACTTC
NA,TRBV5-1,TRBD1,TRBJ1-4,CASSLTTGSEKLFF,TGCGCCAGCAGCTTGACGACAGGGAGTGAAAAACTGTTTTTT
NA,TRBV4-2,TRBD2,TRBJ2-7,CASSLGLAGDEQYF,TGTGCCAGCAGCCTCGGACTAGCGGGGGACGAGCAGTACTTC
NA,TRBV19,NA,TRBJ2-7,CASSSAYRDTRGYEQYF,TGTGCCAGTAGTTCCGCCTACCGGGACACCCGGGGTTACGAGCAGTACTTC
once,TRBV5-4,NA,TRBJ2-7,CASSLDGTGAYEQYF,TGTGCCAGCAGCCTGGACGGGACGGGGGCCTACGAGCAGTACTTC
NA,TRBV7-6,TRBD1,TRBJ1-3,CAGHRDREKLTGNTIYF,TGTGCCGGTCACCGGGACAGGGAAAAGTTGACGGGAAACACCATATATTTT
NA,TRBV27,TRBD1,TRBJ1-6,CASSIRDRANSPLHF,TGTGCCAGCAGTATCCGGGACAGGGCTAATTCACCCCTCCACTTT
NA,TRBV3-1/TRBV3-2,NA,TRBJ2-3,CASSRPDTDTQYF,TGTGCCAGCAGCCGGCCCGACACAGATACGCAGTATTTT
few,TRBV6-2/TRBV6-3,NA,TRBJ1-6,CASSTGNSPLHF,TGTGCCAGCAGTACGGGGAATTCACCCCTCCACTTT
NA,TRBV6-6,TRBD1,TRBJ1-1,CAATGQATEAFF,TGTGCCGCGACGGGACAGGCCACTGAAGCTTTCTTT
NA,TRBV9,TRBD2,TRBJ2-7,CASSLAGGSYEQYF,TGTGCCAGCAGCTTAGCGGGGGGCTCCTACGAGCAGTACTTC
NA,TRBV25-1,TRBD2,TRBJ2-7,CASRGEGAGKNEQYF,TGTGCCAGCAGAGGGGAGGGTGCAGGGAAAAACGAGCAGTACTTC
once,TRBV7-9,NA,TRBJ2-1,CASSSLNNEQFF,TGTGCCAGCTCTAGTCTGAACAATGAGCAGTTCTTC
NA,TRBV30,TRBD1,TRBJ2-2,CAWGDRGPGELFF,TGTGCCTGGGGGGACAGGGGTCCCGGGGAGCTGTTTTTT
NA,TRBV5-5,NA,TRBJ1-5,CASSPGLASLSQPQHF,TGTGCCAGCAGCCCGGGACTAGCCTCCCTGAGTCAGCCCCAGCATTTT
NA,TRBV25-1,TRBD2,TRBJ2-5,CASSDPTSGGYGTQYF,TGTGCCAGCAGTGATCCAACTAGCGGGGGCTATGGGACCCAGTACTTC
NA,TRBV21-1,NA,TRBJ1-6,CASSKSRLANSPLHF,TGTGCCAGCAGCAAATCCCGCCTCGCGAATTCACCCCTCCACTTT
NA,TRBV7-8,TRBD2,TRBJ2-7,CASSSLWTSSFSEQYF,TGTGCCAGCAGCTCCCTTTGGACTAGCAGCTTCTCCGAGCAGTACTTC
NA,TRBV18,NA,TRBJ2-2,CASSLRGSSYTGELFF,TGTGCCAGCTCACTACGGGGTTCTTCCTACACCGGGGAGCTGTTTTTT
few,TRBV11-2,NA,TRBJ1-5,CASSLAGSNQPQHF,TGTGCCAGCAGCTTAGCCGGGAGCAATCAGCCCCAGCATTTT
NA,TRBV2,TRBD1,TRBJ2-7,CASNRQGWEQYF,TGTGCCAGCAATCGACAGGGCTGGGAGCAGTACTTC
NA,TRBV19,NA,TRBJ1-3,CASFSGSLNTIYF,TGTGCCAGTTTCTCCGGGTCCTTGAACACCATATATTTT
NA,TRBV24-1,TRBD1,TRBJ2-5,CATSDLGTGFGETQYF,TGTGCCACCAGTGATTTAGGGACAGGGTTTGGGGAGACCCAGTACTTC
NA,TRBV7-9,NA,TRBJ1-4,CASSFAREKLFF,TGTGCCAGCAGCTTCGCGCGTGAAAAACTGTTTTTT
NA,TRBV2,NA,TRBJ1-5,CASSRGGSNQPQHF,TGTGCCAGCAGCAGGGGCGGCAGCAATCAGCCCCAGCATTTT
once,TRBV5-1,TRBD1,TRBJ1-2,CASRGQGRGLYGYTF,TGCGCCAGCAGGGGACAGGGCCGGGGACTTTATGGCTACACCTTC
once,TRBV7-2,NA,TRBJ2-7,CASSLAHRAGEQYF,TGTGCCAGCAGCTTAGCGCACAGAGCGGGCGAGCAGTACTTC
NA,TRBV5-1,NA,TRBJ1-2,CASSLETVGGYTF,TGCGCCAGCAGCTTGGAGACAGTCGGGGGCTACACCTTC
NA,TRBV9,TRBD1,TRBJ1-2,CASSPRTGDGYTF,TGTGCCAGCAGCCCCCGGACAGGGGATGGCTACACCTTC
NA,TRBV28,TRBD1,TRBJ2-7,CASSRGQPSYEQYF,TGTGCCAGCAGTCGGGGACAGCCCTCCTACGAGCAGTACTTC
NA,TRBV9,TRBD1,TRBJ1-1,CASSPGQGSQDTEAFF,TGTGCCAGCAGCCCTGGACAGGGGAGTCAGGATACTGAAGCTTTCTTT
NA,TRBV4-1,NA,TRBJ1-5,CASSLAQGYEQPQHF,TGCGCCAGCAGCCTCGCCCAGGGGTACGAGCAGCCCCAGCATTTT
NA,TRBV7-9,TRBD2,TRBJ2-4,CASSFSKRGDIQYF,TGTGCCAGCAGCTTCTCGAAGCGGGGTGACATTCAGTACTTC
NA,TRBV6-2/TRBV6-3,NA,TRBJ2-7,CASSYSREFYEQYF,TGTGCCAGCAGTTACTCTAGGGAGTTCTACGAGCAGTACTTC
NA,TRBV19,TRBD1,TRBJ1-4,CASTPDRGENEKLFF,TGTGCCAGTACCCCAGACAGGGGCGAAAATGAAAAACTGTTTTTT
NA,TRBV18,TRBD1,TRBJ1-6,CASSGTGDSPLHF,TGTGCCAGCTCGGGGACAGGCGATTCACCCCTCCACTTT
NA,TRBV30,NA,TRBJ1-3,CAWSVAGSSGNTIYF,TGTGCCTGGAGTGTAGCCGGGAGCTCTGGAAACACCATATATTTT
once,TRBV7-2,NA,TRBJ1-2,CASSPGLPGGGYTF,TGTGCCAGCAGCCCGGGACTCCCCGGGGGTGGCTACACCTTC
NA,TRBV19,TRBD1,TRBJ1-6,CASSRLLPGQGRTANSPLHF,TGTGCCAGTAGTCGACTCTTACCGGGACAGGGGCGGACTGCTAATTCACCCCTCCACTTT
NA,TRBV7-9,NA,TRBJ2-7,CASSPKAATTYEQYF,TGTGCCAGCAGCCCCAAAGCGGCGACAACCTACGAGCAGTACTTC
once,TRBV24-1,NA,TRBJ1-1,CATRTAWNTEAFF,TGTGCCACCCGGACAGCTTGGAACACTGAAGCTTTCTTT
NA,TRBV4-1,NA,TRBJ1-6,CASSQELDRSNRNSPLHF,TGCGCCAGCAGCCAAGAGTTAGACAGATCAAACCGAAATTCACCCCTCCACTTT
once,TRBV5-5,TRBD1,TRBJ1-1,CASSRRTGGFMNTEAFF,TGTGCCAGCAGCCGGAGGACAGGGGGATTCATGAACACTGAAGCTTTCTTT
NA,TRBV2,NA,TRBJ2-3,CASGALTDTQYF,TGTGCTAGTGGGGCGTTGACAGATACGCAGTATTTT
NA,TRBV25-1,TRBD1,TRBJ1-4,CASSEYRGTGNEKLFF,TGTGCCAGCAGTGAATATAGGGGGACAGGGAATGAAAAACTGTTTTTT
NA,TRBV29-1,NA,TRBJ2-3,CSVWARASTDTQYF,TGCAGCGTTTGGGCCAGGGCGAGCACAGATACGCAGTATTTT
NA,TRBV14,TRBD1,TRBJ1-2,CASSPRPDRAHYGYTF,TGTGCCAGCAGCCCGCGCCCGGACAGGGCACACTATGGCTACACCTTC
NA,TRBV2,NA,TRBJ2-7,CASSEAGYEQYF,TGTGCCAGCAGTGAGGCAGGGTACGAGCAGTACTTC
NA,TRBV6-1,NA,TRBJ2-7,CASSEAVLLNEQYF,TGTGCCAGCAGTGAAGCTGTTCTCCTAAACGAGCAGTACTTC
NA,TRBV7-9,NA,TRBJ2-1,CASSLNFRVAGPGGNEQFF,TGTGCCAGCAGCTTAAATTTTAGGGTTGCCGGGCCCGGAGGCAATGAGCAGTTCTTC
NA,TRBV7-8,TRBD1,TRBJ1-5,CASSPGDREDQPQHF,TGTGCCAGCAGCCCGGGGGACAGGGAAGATCAGCCCCAGCATTTT
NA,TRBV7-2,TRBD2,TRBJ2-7,CASSSSSGGFYEQYF,TGTGCCAGCAGCTCCTCTAGCGGGGGGTTCTACGAGCAGTACTTC
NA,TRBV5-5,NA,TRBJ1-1,CASSFLQATNTEAFF,TGTGCCAGCAGCTTTCTACAGGCGACGAACACTGAAGCTTTCTTT